This passage covers 28 T cell receptor beta chains from one sample sequenced in a study of blood T cells in healthy people across ages (dated by TCRdb to between 2015 and 2017). The library relied on 5' RACE. The instrument given in TCRdb is Illumina HiSeq 2500. A second PCR of about 6 to 11 cycles was run with a J-beta primer mix and a sample-barcoded 5' primer. TCRdb trimmed public reads at Q25 via fastp, called clones via MiXCR and kept in-frame beta chains. Every distinct CDR3 protein forms one entry, paired with its most common genes and DNA. The sample data list about 1,400,000 distinct CDR3 sequences, and around 42% of these were observed just once. Of the sample, 7% to 9% is held by the ten largest clones. The sample comprised blood. The origin of the receptors is a woman between 18 and 29 years old in good health.

V usage is TRBV18 and J usage is TRBJ1-5; tentative D call: TRBD1 (6 bases). The CDR3 is 14 amino acids. Trimming removed 5 bases at V and 0 bases at J, with 8 bases between. The V gene's germline CDR1 is KGHSH and CDR2 LQKENI. This CDR3 reads CASSGGPSNQPQHF. In nucleotides, the CDR3 is TGTGCCAGCTCAGGGGGCCCTAGCAATCAGCCCCAGCATTTT.

The V call is TRBV6-1, the J call TRBJ2-4; D remains ambiguous. The CDR3 is 14 residues long. V shed 6 bases and J shed 7 bases, with 16 bases lying between them. Looked up from germline, CDR1 is MNHNS and CDR2 is SASEGT. This CDR3 reads CASSAQLARNIQYF. In DNA form, the CDR3 reads TGTGCCAGCAGCGCCCAACTCGCCAGGAACATTCAGTACTTC.

This clonotype was observed a few times. The chain joins TRBV12-3 or TRBV12-4 to TRBJ1-2; maybe TRBD1 (5 bases). Trimming left V 4 bases short and J 0 bases short, with 12 bases between. The CDR3 is 15 residues long. The CDR3 sequence: CASSYRGAPNYGYTF. CDR3 nucleotide sequence: TGTGCCAGCAGTTATCGCGGGGCCCCTAACTATGGCTACACCTTC.

This clonotype showed up just a few times. This chain links TRBV5-1 with TRBJ2-1, with a possible D match to TRBD2 (5 bases). The length of the CDR3 is 15 residues. Germline V CDR1 and CDR2: SGHRS, YFSETQ. V lost 1 base to trimming and J lost 3 bases, with 11 bases between them. The CDR3 loop reads CASSLLTGFYNEQFF. The DNA for the CDR3 is TGCGCCAGCAGCTTGCTTACGGGATTCTACAATGAGCAGTTCTTC.

The J gene is TRBJ2-3, the V gene TRBV2; the match to TRBD2 covers 11 bases. Germline CDR1 reads SNHLY; CDR2 reads FYNNEI. V was pared by 7 bases and J by 11 bases, with 11 bases of the junction left unmatched. The CDR3 consists of 14 residues. CDR3 sequence reads: CASTSGGPALKQYF. CDR3 sequence (DNA): TGTGCCAGCACTAGCGGGGGGCCTGCCTTAAAGCAGTATTTT.

This sequence joins TRBV11-3 and TRBJ1-5; possible D gene TRBD1, 5 bases. This CDR3 contains 14 residues. Trimming took 5 bases from V and 5 from J, leaving 13 bases between them. CDR1 and CDR2 (germline): SGHNT, YENEEA. The CDR3 loop is CASSLGPWDQPQHF. The CDR3 DNA is TGTGCCAGCAGCCTGGGGCCGTGGGATCAGCCCCAGCATTTT.

The V and J genes are TRBV7-8 and TRBJ1-1; TRBD1 aligns across 7 bases. The ends lost 5 bases at V and 3 bases at J; junction bases unmatched: 15. The CDR3 contains 17 residues. CDR1 is SGHVS and CDR2 is FQNEAQ in the germline V gene. In DNA, the CDR3 is TGTGCCAGCAGCGGACAAGGGGGCTCGGGAATGTACACTGAAGCTTTCTTT. This encodes CASSGQGGSGMYTEAFF.

This clonotype was seen a handful of times. V and J are TRBV27 and TRBJ1-6; 7 bases are a match to TRBD1. Per the germline V gene, CDR1 is MNHEY and CDR2 is SMNVEV (reference sequence). The CDR3 is made up of 15 amino acids. V lost 5 bases, J lost 11 bases, and 12 bases stayed unmatched. This CDR3 is CASSLRIAGQPPLHF. The CDR3 DNA reads as TGTGCCAGCAGTCTACGAATAGCGGGACAGCCACCCCTCCACTTT.

The J gene is TRBJ2-3, the V gene TRBV6-5; D tentatively fits TRBD1 or TRBD2 (6 bases each). The CDR3 is 15 amino acids. Between the trimmed V and J ends, which lost 5 bases and 5 bases, there was a span of 17 bases. CDR1 and CDR2 (germline): MNHEY, SVGAGI. This CDR3 reads CASSKPSGAVDTQYF. DNA for the CDR3: TGTGCCAGCAGTAAGCCCTCGGGGGCCGTAGATACGCAGTATTTT.

V gene TRBV2 combines with J gene TRBJ2-7; D gene uncertain. The CDR3 runs to 12 residues. Trimming pared 3 bases from V and 6 bases from J, leaving 9 bases between. Germline CDR1 and CDR2: SNHLY and FYNNEI. The CDR3 nucleotides read TGTGCCAGCAGTGACACATACTGCGAGCAGTACTTC. Protein: CASSDTYCEQYF.

The CDR3 sequence is CASSLLFRDRDTREQYF. The CDR3 DNA reads as TGTGCCAGCAGTCTACTATTCCGGGACCGGGACACCCGGGAGCAGTACTTC. The chain joins TRBV28 to TRBJ2-7; D is possibly TRBD1 (6 bases). Trimming pared 5 bases from V and 7 bases from J, leaving 27 bases between. This CDR3 has 17 residues. Germline CDR1 is MDHEN and CDR2 is SYDVKM.

This chain connects TRBV9 to TRBJ2-3; 9 bases map to TRBD1. Germline V gene data show CDR1 as SGDLS and CDR2 as YYNGEE. This CDR3 is built from 15 residues. Trimming cost V 3 bases and J 4 bases; bases outside gene matches: 6. In DNA, the CDR3 is TGTGCCAGCAGCGAGCCGGGACAGGGCGCAGATACGCAGTATTTT. This codes for CASSEPGQGADTQYF.

This clonotype was picked up one time. The chain links TRBV6-5 to TRBJ2-7; 7 bases match TRBD2. The length of the CDR3 is 15 residues. The germline V gene has CDR1 MNHEY and CDR2 SVGAGI. J was trimmed by 7 bases and V by 6 bases; bases with no gene match: 15. The CDR3 DNA reads TGTGCCAGCAGAAGCGGGACGTCCACCTACAATGAGCAGTACTTC. The encoded protein is CASRSGTSTYNEQYF.

This clonotype appeared a few times. The chain recombines TRBV12-3 or TRBV12-4 with TRBJ2-3; 9 bases are shared with TRBD2. The CDR3 consists of 16 residues. V was clipped by 4 bases and J by 1 base; unmatched bases: 6. CDR3 region: CASSSRTSARTDTQYF. The CDR3 DNA is TGTGCCAGCAGTTCCCGGACTAGCGCCCGCACAGATACGCAGTATTTT.

This clonotype has ten or more counts. The chain combines TRBV3-1 with TRBJ2-5; possibly TRBD1 for D (7 bases). The DNA end is more similar to TRBJ2-7, so the J call may be wrong. The V gene's germline CDR1 is LGHDT and CDR2 YNNKEL (reference sequence). The CDR3 spans 14 residues. The CDR3 spells CASSQGRGQYEQYF. For the CDR3, the DNA is TGTGCCAGCAGCCAAGGGAGGGGGCAATACGAGCAGTACTTC.

This chain links TRBV6-6 with TRBJ1-4; D unresolved. Looked up from germline, CDR1 is MNHNY and CDR2 is SVGAGI (reference sequence). This CDR3 has 17 amino acids. The V end was cut by 2 bases, the J end by 7 bases, with 20 bases between. CDR3 residues: CASSYALRRELSEKLFF. In nucleotides, the CDR3 is TGTGCCAGCAGTTACGCCCTCAGGAGGGAGCTTAGTGAAAAACTGTTTTTT.

CDR3: CAISESAGAASEAFF. The CDR3 coding sequence is TGTGCCATCAGTGAGTCGGCGGGGGCGGCTTCTGAAGCTTTCTTT. The V gene is TRBV10-3, the J gene TRBJ1-1; D is possibly TRBD1 (6 bases). The V end lost 0 bases, the J end lost 6 bases, and 14 bases lay between the germline ends. CDR3 size: 15 residues. CDR1 and CDR2 from the germline V gene are ENHRY and SYGVKD.

This clonotype was seen a few times. CDR3 region: CASSQVQDSTDTQYF. In DNA, the CDR3 is TGCGCCAGCAGCCAAGTACAGGACAGCACAGATACGCAGTATTTT. This rearrangement joins TRBV4-1 to TRBJ2-3, with D perhaps TRBD1 (5 bases). Trimming removed 1 base at V and 0 bases at J, with 8 bases between. The CDR3 is made up of 15 amino acids. Germline-derived CDR1 and CDR2 are MGHRA and YSYEKL.

Only a few counts were recorded for this clonotype. The chain uses TRBV6-6 and TRBJ2-5; a weak D match, TRBD1 (5 bases). The V and J ends lost 6 bases and 11 bases respectively, with 19 bases between them. From germline, CDR1 is MNHNY and CDR2 SVGAGI (reference sequence). The CDR3 totals 13 residues. The CDR3 loop is CASSRVTDNEQYF. The CDR3 coding sequence is TGTGCCAGCAGCAGGGTCACAGACAATGAGCAGTACTTC.

The chain has TRBV20-1 and TRBJ2-1; a possible D gene is TRBD1 (6 bases). V lost 4 bases and J lost 11, with 12 bases in between. The length of the CDR3 is 11 residues. Germline CDR1 and CDR2: DFQATT and SNEGSKA (reference sequence). The chain's CDR3 is CSANEGTKQFF. In DNA, the CDR3 is TGCAGTGCTAACGAAGGGACAAAGCAGTTCTTC.

This clonotype was counted a few times. The V gene is TRBV3-1, the J gene TRBJ1-2; D may be TRBD1 (5 bases). V lost 1 base and J 0 bases, leaving 12 bases between the germline ends. This CDR3 is built from 16 residues. Per the germline V gene, CDR1 is LGHDT and CDR2 is YNNKEL (reference sequence). The CDR3 reads CASSQGGTATNYGYTF. In DNA form, the CDR3 reads TGTGCCAGCAGCCAAGGTGGGACCGCGACTAACTATGGCTACACCTTC.

This clonotype was counted between two and nine times. V and J are TRBV20-1 and TRBJ2-5; D might be TRBD2 (5 bases). CDR3 size: 15 residues. Trimming pared 2 bases from V and 1 base from J, leaving 14 bases between. CDR1 and CDR2 (germline): DFQATT, SNEGSKA (reference sequence). CDR3 sequence reads: CSARQADWTQETQYF. The CDR3 coding sequence is TGCAGTGCTAGACAGGCGGACTGGACCCAAGAGACCCAGTACTTC.

The chain carries TRBV7-9 and TRBJ2-2; D gene ambiguous. Germline loops: CDR1 SEHNR, CDR2 FQNEAQ (reference sequence). Trimming stripped 1 base from V and 2 bases from J, with 5 bases between. The CDR3 runs 14 residues. CDR3: CASSLEDNTGELFF. The CDR3 bases are TGTGCCAGCAGCTTAGAGGATAACACCGGGGAGCTGTTTTTT.

This sequence joins TRBV12-3 or TRBV12-4 and TRBJ1-4, with 8 positions matching TRBD1. Trimming removed 7 bases from V and 8 bases from J; junction bases left unmatched: 6. This CDR3 is 13 amino acids long. The CDR3 DNA reads TGTGCCAGCAATCCGGACAGGGCGGAAAAACTGTTTTTT. Protein: CASNPDRAEKLFF.

Only a few counts were recorded for this clonotype. This chain joins TRBV11-2 and TRBJ2-3; D not resolved. The V gene lost 0 bases and the J gene lost 6 bases, with 7 bases spanning the gap. Germline CDR1 is SGHAT and CDR2 is FQNNGV. This CDR3 contains 13 residues. CDR3: CASSLEFPDTQYF. The CDR3 DNA is TGTGCCAGCAGCTTAGAGTTTCCGGATACGCAGTATTTT.

The chain carries TRBV5-1 and TRBJ2-1; D call uncertain. This CDR3 is built from 17 residues. Germline V gives CDR1 SGHRS, CDR2 YFSETQ. V gave up 3 bases and J gave up 1 base, with 17 bases separating them. As DNA, the CDR3 is TGCGCCAGCAGCTCCCTTCCAACAGTTGGGTCCTACAATGAGCAGTTCTTC. This gives the protein CASSSLPTVGSYNEQFF.

This chain links TRBV6-2 or TRBV6-3 with TRBJ1-5, with TRBD1 identical over 9 bases. CDR1 is MNHEY and CDR2 is SVGEGT in the germline V gene. This CDR3 spans 15 amino acids. The junction had 9 bases not matched to a gene; V was cut back by 6 bases and J by 6 bases. CDR3 nucleotides: TGTGCCAGCAGACCCACAGGGGGCGTGGGTCAGCCCCAGCATTTT. Encoded protein: CASRPTGGVGQPQHF.

J is TRBJ2-5 and V is TRBV2; TRBD2 agrees at 9 bases. Germline CDR1 and CDR2: SNHLY and FYNNEI. The CDR3 loop spans 17 amino acids. V shed 7 bases and J 4 bases; nucleotides not matched to a gene: 16. The chain's CDR3 is CASTRDLLAGEGETQYF. In DNA form, the CDR3 reads TGTGCCAGCACCAGGGACTTGTTAGCGGGAGAGGGAGAGACCCAGTACTTC. Full variable domain (missing parts from reference TRBV2 and TRBJ2-5): EPEVTQTPSHQVTQMGQEVILRCVPISNHLYFYWYRQILGQKVEFLVSFYNNEISEKSEIFDDQFSVERPDGSNFTLKIRSTKLEDSAMYFCASTRDLLAGEGETQYFGPGTRLLVL.